This T cell receptor (beta chain) was captured in a study of breast tumors, draining lymph nodes, adjacent tissues. This clonotype was detected ten times or more. Its antigen is not identified. The CDR3 extends over 16 amino acids. Unmatched junction bases numbered 6, after V lost 1 base and J lost 6 bases. Germline values: CDR1 SEHNR, CDR2 FQNEAQ (reference sequence). MiXCR, applied by TCRdb to the multiplex PCR reads, yields one record per CDR3 protein. The sample contains about 200,000 distinct CDR3 sequences, approximately 33% of which appear only once. Axillary draining lymph nodes of breast cancer patients supplied the node samples. General study points: The lymph node origin of tumor T cells was framed as consistent with a hypothesis, not demonstrated. Findings are consistent with lymph node origin and intratumoral expansion of most tumor T cells. Compared with lymph nodes, tumors were less diverse; compared with nontumor tissue, more.

J is TRBJ2-2 and V is TRBV7-9; 9 bases are a match to TRBD2. Sequenced: axillary lymph node tissue. The sequence was obtained from a female donor with breast cancer. Some clones in this sample may be carry-over from other donors' samples. CDR3 region: CASSLDWREGAGELFF. CDR3 in DNA: TGTGCCAGCAGCTTAGATTGGCGGGAGGGCGCCGGGGAGCTGTTTTTT.